Shown below are 23 T cell receptor beta chains from a single sample sequenced in a study of response to subunit inactivated influenza vaccine. TCRdb re-called the RT-PCR reads with MiXCR, one entry per CDR3 protein. The table has about 540,000 distinct CDR3 sequences, roughly 25% seen once; the top ten hold under 3.5%. These data are also associated with another study on T cells expressing NK-cell markers. As reported in that work: Making the TCR beta cDNA relied on 5'RACE template switching with UMIs.

The sample here was CD4+ T cells sorted from PBMCs, taken 11 to 12 days after vaccination. The receptor source for this set is a man aged 50-60 years who received an inactivated influenza vaccine.

V gene TRBV16 combines with J gene TRBJ2-1; no reliable D call. This CDR3 has 11 residues. Trimming cost V 8 bases and J 9 bases, with 11 bases left between them. Germline V gene data show CDR1 as KGHSY and CDR2 as FQNENV. Here the CDR3 reads CASGILGEQFF. In DNA form, the CDR3 reads TGTGCCAGCGGAATCCTGGGTGAGCAGTTCTTC. The full variable domain, in which reference TRBV16 and TRBJ2-1 provide the parts outside the CDR3, is GEEVAQTPKHLVRGEGQKAKLYCAPIKGHSYVFWYQQVLKNEFKFLISFQNENVFDETGMPKERFSAKCLPNSPCSLEIQATKLEDSAVYFCASGILGEQFFGPGTRLTVL.

This clonotype was observed a handful of times. The chain joins TRBV7-9 to TRBJ2-1, with 8 bases matching TRBD1. The CDR3 consists of 15 residues. Germline CDR1 is SEHNR and CDR2 is FQNEAQ (reference sequence). V dropped 2 bases and J dropped 4; count of bases not matched to a gene: 4. This CDR3 is CASSLSGQAYNEQFF. The CDR3, as DNA: TGTGCCAGCAGCTTATCGGGACAGGCTTACAATGAGCAGTTCTTC.

The table lists this clonotype with a count of one. This chain uses TRBV4-1 with TRBJ2-6; maybe TRBD1 (5 bases). The CDR3 runs 15 residues. Germline V gene data show CDR1 as MGHRA and CDR2 as YSYEKL. V was cut by 4 bases and J by 2 bases, with 9 bases left in between. This CDR3 reads CASSPRVTGANVLTF. In DNA form, the CDR3 reads TGCGCCAGCAGCCCCAGGGTGACTGGGGCCAACGTCCTGACTTTC.

The table lists this clonotype with a few counts. The chain is built from TRBV14 and TRBJ1-2; no firm D call. Looked up from germline, CDR1 is SGHDN and CDR2 is FVKESK. This CDR3 region has 14 residues. Trimming removed 1 base at V and 4 bases at J, with 10 bases between. CDR3 in DNA: TGTGCCAGCAGCCAAGTCCGGGGTTTCTATGGCTACACCTTC. Protein product: CASSQVRGFYGYTF.

This clonotype has only a few counts. This rearrangement joins TRBV6-2 or TRBV6-3 to TRBJ1-5; D remains ambiguous. V dropped 2 bases and J dropped 3 bases, with 5 bases sitting between them. The V gene's germline CDR1 is MNHEY and CDR2 SVGEGT. This CDR3 is 13 amino acids long. DNA for the CDR3: TGTGCCAGCAGTTACGGTATCAATCAGCCCCAGCATTTT. Residues: CASSYGINQPQHF.

This clonotype appeared a few times. The chain's CDR3 is CASSPRDSFYEQYF. DNA of the CDR3: TGTGCCAGCAGCCCAAGGGACAGCTTCTACGAGCAGTACTTC. V and J are TRBV7-8 and TRBJ2-7; 7 bases agree with TRBD1. The germline V gene has CDR1 SGHVS and CDR2 FQNEAQ. The trim removed 5 bases at V and 3 bases at J, leaving 7 bases unmatched. The CDR3 consists of 14 residues.

This clonotype was detected only a few times. The V gene is TRBV30, the J gene TRBJ1-3, with 7 nucleotides matching TRBD1. The CDR3 is 15 amino acids. The V segment lost 2 bases and the J segment 0 bases; nucleotides outside the gene matches: 4. The germline CDR1 and CDR2 sequences are GTSNPN and SVGIG (reference sequence). CDR3: CAWSSGQTSGNTIYF. CDR3 sequence (DNA): TGTGCCTGGAGTTCGGGACAGACCTCTGGAAACACCATATATTTT.

This chain links TRBV20-1 with TRBJ2-7, with D maybe TRBD1 (6 bases). The germline V gene has CDR1 DFQATT and CDR2 SNEGSKA (reference sequence). Trimming left V 0 bases short and J 4 bases short, with 13 bases between. The CDR3 spans 14 residues. The CDR3 reads CSARDPRGPYEQYF. DNA for the CDR3: TGCAGTGCTAGAGACCCCAGGGGCCCGTACGAGCAGTACTTC.

V usage is TRBV13 and J usage is TRBJ2-7; 9 bases fit TRBD1. Germline CDR1 reads PRHDT; CDR2 reads FYEKMQ (reference sequence). The J segment lost 5 bases and the V segment lost 6 bases, leaving 8 bases of the junction unmatched. The CDR3 has 14 amino acids. CDR3 bases: TGTGCCAGCAGGAAGGGACAGGGCTTCCACGAGCAGTACTTC. As protein: CASRKGQGFHEQYF.

This chain links TRBV7-2 with TRBJ2-3; 8 bases are a match to TRBD1. Germline CDR1 is SGHTA and CDR2 is FQGNSA. The CDR3 covers 13 residues. Unmatched junction bases numbered 5, after V lost 5 bases and J lost 7 bases. The CDR3 nucleotides are TGTGCCAGCAGCCGGACAGGGCTTCATACGCAGTATTTT. This encodes CASSRTGLHTQYF.

This clonotype was seen more than once but under ten times. This CDR3 is CSASGSNTGELFF. The CDR3, as DNA: TGCAGTGCTAGCGGGTCGAACACCGGGGAGCTGTTTTTT. The chain has TRBV20-1 and TRBJ2-2, with D unresolved. Germline V lookup: CDR1 DFQATT, CDR2 SNEGSKA (reference sequence). V was clipped by 3 bases and J by 0 bases, with 5 bases between them. The CDR3 is 13 residues long.

V gene TRBV27 combines with J gene TRBJ2-7, with D maybe TRBD1 (6 bases). Per germline, CDR1 MNHEY and CDR2 SMNVEV (reference sequence). V lost 2 bases, J lost 3 bases, and 17 bases lay in between. This CDR3 contains 16 residues. CDR3 amino acids: CASSLLRGNGLYEQYF. DNA of the CDR3: TGTGCCAGCAGTTTACTCAGGGGTAATGGCCTCTACGAGCAGTACTTC.

The gene calls are TRBV24-1 and TRBJ2-7; TRBD1 matches 11 bases. The CDR3 is 16 amino acids. The junction had 8 bases not matched to a gene; V was cut back by 3 bases and J by 5 bases. Looked up from germline, CDR1 is KGHDR and CDR2 is SFDVKD. CDR3 region: CATSDTRTGGFHEQYF. For the CDR3, the DNA is TGTGCCACCAGTGATACCAGGACAGGGGGCTTCCACGAGCAGTACTTC.

This clonotype was seen only a few times. The gene calls are TRBV5-1 and TRBJ2-1, with 8 bases lining up with TRBD1. CDR3 length equals 14 residues. The germline V gene has CDR1 SGHRS and CDR2 YFSETQ. J lost 7 bases, V lost 3 bases, and 6 bases had no gene match. The CDR3 is CASSSDRGFNEQFF. In DNA, the CDR3 is TGCGCCAGCAGCTCCGACAGGGGCTTTAATGAGCAGTTCTTC. Using reference TRBV5-1 and TRBJ2-1 for the parts outside the CDR3, the full variable domain is KAGVTQTPRYLIKTRGQQVTLSCSPISGHRSVSWYQQTPGQGLQFLFEYFSETQRNKGNFPGRFSGRQFSNSRSEMNVSTLELGDSALYLCASSSDRGFNEQFFGPGTRLTVL.

V is TRBV20-1 and J is TRBJ2-1; 9 bases match TRBD1. Germline V gives CDR1 DFQATT, CDR2 SNEGSKA (reference sequence). CDR3 length equals 17 residues. V lost 0 bases, J lost 4 bases, and 10 bases stayed unmatched. The CDR3 region is CSARDGPWGQGYNEQFF. The DNA for the CDR3 is TGCAGTGCTAGAGATGGGCCCTGGGGACAGGGTTACAATGAGCAGTTCTTC.

There are a few counts of this clonotype. The chain carries TRBV12-3 or TRBV12-4 and TRBJ1-4; no firm D call. V was clipped by 2 bases and J by 2 bases, with 15 bases between them. This CDR3 comprises 17 residues. The CDR3 reads CASSLSTGRATNEKLFF. CDR3 in DNA: TGTGCCAGCAGTTTAAGCACCGGGAGGGCTACTAATGAAAAACTGTTTTTT.

The J gene is TRBJ2-1, the V gene TRBV7-9; the match to TRBD1 covers 12 bases. Germline assignment: CDR1 SEHNR and CDR2 FQNEAQ (reference sequence). The CDR3 consists of 16 residues. Trimming took 5 bases from V and 6 from J; bases not matched to a gene: 8. The CDR3 here is CASSQFRDRGRNEQFF. Here the CDR3 DNA reads TGTGCCAGCAGCCAATTCCGGGACAGGGGGCGCAATGAGCAGTTCTTC.

This chain connects TRBV4-3 to TRBJ2-7; D tentatively fits TRBD1 or TRBD2 (5 bases each). The V and J ends lost 2 bases and 2 bases respectively, with 13 bases between them. The germline gives CDR1 LGHNA, CDR2 YSLEER. The CDR3 is 15 residues long. CDR3 region: CASSQYRDGPYEQYF. CDR3 in DNA: TGCGCCAGCAGCCAATACCGGGACGGACCCTACGAGCAGTACTTC.

The chain carries TRBV25-1 and TRBJ2-2; no clear D gene. Germline CDR1 is MGHDK and CDR2 is SYGVNS. Trimming shortened V by 2 bases and J by 5 bases, and 12 bases separated the two germline ends. The CDR3 is 15 residues long. The CDR3 protein is CASSEGFEGTGELFF. Written as DNA, the CDR3 is TGTGCCAGCAGTGAAGGTTTCGAAGGAACCGGGGAGCTGTTTTTT.

This clonotype was recorded a few times. V is TRBV12-3 or TRBV12-4 and J is TRBJ1-4; maybe TRBD1 (5 bases). V shed 2 bases and J shed 7 bases, with 8 bases lying between them. This CDR3 region has 13 residues. CDR3 sequence: CASSLWGGEKLFF. In DNA form, the CDR3 reads TGTGCCAGCAGTTTATGGGGGGGTGAAAAACTGTTTTTT.

This clonotype has a handful of counts. This chain links TRBV15 with TRBJ2-7; D not resolved. Germline loops: CDR1 LNHNV, CDR2 YYDKDF (reference sequence). The CDR3 has 11 amino acids. Trimming took 0 bases from V and 5 from J, leaving 2 bases between them. For the CDR3, the DNA is TGTGCCACCAGCAGAGAGGACGAGCAGTACTTC. The encoded protein is CATSREDEQYF.

This clonotype was seen only a few times. The chain is built from TRBV11-2 and TRBJ2-7; D may correspond to TRBD1 or TRBD2 (5 bases each). The CDR3 spans 14 residues. V lost 5 bases and J lost 0, with 11 bases in between. Germline loops: CDR1 SGHAT, CDR2 FQNNGV. This chain's CDR3 is CASSPGTFSYEQYF. CDR3 in DNA: TGTGCCAGCAGCCCAGGGACGTTCTCCTACGAGCAGTACTTC.

The rearrangement joins TRBV10-3 to TRBJ2-2; D remains ambiguous. Looked up from germline, CDR1 is ENHRY and CDR2 is SYGVKD. V lost 5 bases, J lost 2 bases, and 3 bases lay in between. The CDR3 length is 12 residues. DNA of the CDR3: TGTGCCATCAGTCCAAACACCGGGGAGCTGTTTTTT. Translating gives CAISPNTGELFF.